The source of this T cell receptor beta chain is a study of radiotherapy plus CTLA-4 blockade in lung cancer. Looking at the study overall: Roughly 17% of enrolled patients responded objectively, and 31% had disease control. Study observations and caveats: An expansion of tumor-derived TCR clones occurred in blood after radiotherapy plus ipilimumab.

The CDR3 is 15 amino acids. The V gene end was trimmed by 5 bases and the J gene end by 10 bases; junction bases not matched to a gene: 11. Germline V gene lookup returns CDR1 SGHTA and CDR2 FQGNSA. Only in-frame clones appear in the TCRdb table, and some are missing; sequencing was by immunoSEQ multiplex PCR. The sample includes some 25,000 clones, less than 80% of them seen just once. With regard to this clone: What it binds is unknown.

This chain connects TRBV7-2 to TRBJ2-1; 10 bases are shared with TRBD2. The sample in question was peripheral blood, obtained from a patient treated with radiotherapy plus ipilimumab. This TCR was sampled from a human donor with non-small cell lung cancer whose response to radiotherapy plus ipilimumab could not be evaluated. The chain's CDR3 is CASSRSTSGPQEQFF. CDR3 DNA sequence: TGTGCCAGCAGCCGCTCGACTAGCGGGCCACAGGAGCAGTTCTTC.